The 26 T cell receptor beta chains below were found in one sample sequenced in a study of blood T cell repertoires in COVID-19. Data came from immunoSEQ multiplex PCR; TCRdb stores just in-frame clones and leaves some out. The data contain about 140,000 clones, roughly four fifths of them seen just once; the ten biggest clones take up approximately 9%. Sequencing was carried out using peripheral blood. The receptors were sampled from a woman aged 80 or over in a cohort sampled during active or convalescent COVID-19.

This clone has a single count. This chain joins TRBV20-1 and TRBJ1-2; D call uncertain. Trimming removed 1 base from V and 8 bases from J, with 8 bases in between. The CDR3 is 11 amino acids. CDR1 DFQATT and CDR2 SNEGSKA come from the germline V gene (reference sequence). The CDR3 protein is CSARAEGGYTF. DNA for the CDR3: TGCAGTGCTAGAGCCGAGGGCGGCTACACCTTC.

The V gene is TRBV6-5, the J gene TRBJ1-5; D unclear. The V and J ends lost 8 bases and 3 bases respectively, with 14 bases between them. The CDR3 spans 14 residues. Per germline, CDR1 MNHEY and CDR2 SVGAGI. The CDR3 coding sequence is TGTGCCAGCGCTTTACGAAGAGACAATCAGCCCCAGCATTTT. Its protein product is CASALRRDNQPQHF.

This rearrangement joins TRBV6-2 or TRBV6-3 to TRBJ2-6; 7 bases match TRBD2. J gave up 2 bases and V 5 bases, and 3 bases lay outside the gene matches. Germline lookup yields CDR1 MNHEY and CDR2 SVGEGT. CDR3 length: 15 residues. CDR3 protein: CASSNGGTGANVLTF. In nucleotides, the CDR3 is TGTGCCAGCAGTAACGGGGGGACTGGGGCCAACGTCCTGACTTTC.

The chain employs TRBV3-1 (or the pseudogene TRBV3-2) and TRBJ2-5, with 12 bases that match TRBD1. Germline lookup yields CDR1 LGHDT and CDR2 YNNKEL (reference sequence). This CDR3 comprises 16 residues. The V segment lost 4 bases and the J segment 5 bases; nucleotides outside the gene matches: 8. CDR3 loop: CASSPRDRGRPETQYF. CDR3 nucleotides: TGTGCCAGCAGCCCCCGGGACAGGGGGCGACCGGAGACCCAGTACTTC.

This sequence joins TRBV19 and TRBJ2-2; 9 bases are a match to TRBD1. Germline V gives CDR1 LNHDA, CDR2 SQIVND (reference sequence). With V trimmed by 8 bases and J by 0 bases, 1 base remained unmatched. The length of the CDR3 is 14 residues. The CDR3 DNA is TGTGCCAGTGGGGACAGGGCGAACACCGGGGAGCTGTTTTTT. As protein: CASGDRANTGELFF.

The CDR3 reads CASSTSTGHETQYF. CDR3 DNA: TGTGCCAGCAGCACCTCGACAGGGCACGAGACCCAGTACTTC. J is TRBJ2-5 and V is TRBV7-2, with 7 nucleotides matching TRBD1. The germline CDR1 and CDR2 sequences are SGHTA and FQGNSA. The CDR3 loop spans 14 amino acids. Losses at the gene ends were 5 bases for V and 5 bases for J; bases not matched to a gene: 8.

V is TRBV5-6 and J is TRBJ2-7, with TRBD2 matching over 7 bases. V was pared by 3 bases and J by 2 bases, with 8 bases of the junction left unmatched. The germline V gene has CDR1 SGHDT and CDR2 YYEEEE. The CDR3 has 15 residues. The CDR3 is CASSWGTGGTYEQYV. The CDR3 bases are TGTGCCAGCAGCTGGGGAACCGGGGGGACCTACGAGCAGTACGTC.

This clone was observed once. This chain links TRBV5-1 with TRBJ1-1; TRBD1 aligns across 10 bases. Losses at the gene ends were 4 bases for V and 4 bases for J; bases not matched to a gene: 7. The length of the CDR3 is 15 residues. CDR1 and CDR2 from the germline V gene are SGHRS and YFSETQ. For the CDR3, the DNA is TGCGCCAGCAGCCCTCGACAGGGGGCGGGCACTGAAGCTTTCTTT. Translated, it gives CASSPRQGAGTEAFF.

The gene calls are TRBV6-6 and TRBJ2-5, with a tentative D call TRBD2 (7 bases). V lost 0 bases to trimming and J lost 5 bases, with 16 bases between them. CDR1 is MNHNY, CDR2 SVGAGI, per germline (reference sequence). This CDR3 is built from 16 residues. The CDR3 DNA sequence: TGTGCCAGCAGTTACTCGATCCGCGGGGGCGGTGAGACCCAGTACTTC. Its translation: CASSYSIRGGGETQYF.

The CDR3 DNA follows: TGTGCCAGCAGTCCCTGGGACAACTCCTACGAGCAGTACTTC. Its translation: CASSPWDNSYEQYF. The chain carries TRBV27 and TRBJ2-7; tentatively, D is TRBD1 (6 bases). V was pared by 5 bases and J by 0 bases, with 11 bases between. The CDR3 is 14 amino acids. CDR1 is MNHEY, CDR2 SMNVEV, per germline (reference sequence).

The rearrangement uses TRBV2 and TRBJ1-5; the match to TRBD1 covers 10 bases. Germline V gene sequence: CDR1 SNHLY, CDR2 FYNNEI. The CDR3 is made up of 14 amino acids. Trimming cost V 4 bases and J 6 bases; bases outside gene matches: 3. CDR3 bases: TGTGCCAGCAGTGGGGACAGGGGCACTCAGCCCCAGCATTTT. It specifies CASSGDRGTQPQHF.

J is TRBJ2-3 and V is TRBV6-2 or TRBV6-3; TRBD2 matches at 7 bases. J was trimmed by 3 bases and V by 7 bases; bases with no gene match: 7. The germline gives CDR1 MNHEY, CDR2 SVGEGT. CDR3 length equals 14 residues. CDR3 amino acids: CASTPGEGTDTQYF. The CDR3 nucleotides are TGTGCCAGCACCCCGGGGGAGGGGACAGATACGCAGTATTTT.

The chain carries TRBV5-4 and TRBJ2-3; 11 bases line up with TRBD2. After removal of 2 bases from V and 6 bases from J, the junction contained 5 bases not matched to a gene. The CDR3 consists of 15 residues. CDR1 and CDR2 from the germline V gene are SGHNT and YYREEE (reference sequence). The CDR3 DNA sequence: TGTGCCAGCAGCTTACTAGCGGGGGTGGAGGATACGCAGTATTTT. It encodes CASSLLAGVEDTQYF.

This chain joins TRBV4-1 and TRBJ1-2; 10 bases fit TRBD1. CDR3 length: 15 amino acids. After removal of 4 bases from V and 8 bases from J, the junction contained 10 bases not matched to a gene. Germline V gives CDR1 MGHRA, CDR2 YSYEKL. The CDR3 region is CASSLPGQGSDGYTF. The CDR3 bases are TGCGCCAGCAGCCTTCCGGGACAGGGGTCCGACGGCTACACCTTC.

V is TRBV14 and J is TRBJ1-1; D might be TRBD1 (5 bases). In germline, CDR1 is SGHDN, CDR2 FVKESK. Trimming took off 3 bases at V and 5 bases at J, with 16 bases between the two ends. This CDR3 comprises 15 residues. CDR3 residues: CASSQQGIGNTEAFF. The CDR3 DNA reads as TGTGCCAGCAGCCAGCAGGGAATTGGGAATACTGAAGCTTTCTTT.

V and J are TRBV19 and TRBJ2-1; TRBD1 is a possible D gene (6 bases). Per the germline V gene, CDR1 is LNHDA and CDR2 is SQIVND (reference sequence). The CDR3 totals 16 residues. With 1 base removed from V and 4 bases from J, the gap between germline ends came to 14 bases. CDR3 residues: CASSIGGGQRYNEQFF. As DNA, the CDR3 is TGTGCCAGTAGTATAGGGGGTGGACAGAGATACAATGAGCAGTTCTTC.

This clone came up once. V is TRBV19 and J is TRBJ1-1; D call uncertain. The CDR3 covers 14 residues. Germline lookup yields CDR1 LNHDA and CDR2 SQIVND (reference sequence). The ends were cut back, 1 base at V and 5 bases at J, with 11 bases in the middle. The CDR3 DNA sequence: TGTGCCAGTAGTATAGGTCCAGTTAATACTGAAGCTTTCTTT. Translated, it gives CASSIGPVNTEAFF.

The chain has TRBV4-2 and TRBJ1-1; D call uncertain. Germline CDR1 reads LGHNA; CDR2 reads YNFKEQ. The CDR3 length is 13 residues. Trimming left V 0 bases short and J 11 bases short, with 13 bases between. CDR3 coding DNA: TGTGCCAGCAGCCAAGATCACGTGGGAGTCGCTTTCTTT. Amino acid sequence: CASSQDHVGVAFF.

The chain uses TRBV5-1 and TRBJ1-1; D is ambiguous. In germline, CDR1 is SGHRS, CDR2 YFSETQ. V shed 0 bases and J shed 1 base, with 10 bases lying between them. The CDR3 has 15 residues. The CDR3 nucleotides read TGCGCCAGCAGCTTGGGAACAGTCACGAACACTGAAGCTTTCTTT. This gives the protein CASSLGTVTNTEAFF. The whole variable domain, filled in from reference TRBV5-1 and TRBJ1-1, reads KAGVTQTPRYLIKTRGQQVTLSCSPISGHRSVSWYQQTPGQGLQFLFEYFSETQRNKGNFPGRFSGRQFSNSRSEMNVSTLELGDSALYLCASSLGTVTNTEAFFGQGTRLTVV.

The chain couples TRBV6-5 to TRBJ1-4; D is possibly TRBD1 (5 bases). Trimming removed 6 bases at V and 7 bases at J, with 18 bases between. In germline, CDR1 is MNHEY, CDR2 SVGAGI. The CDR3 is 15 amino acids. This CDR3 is CASSATYGGREKLFF. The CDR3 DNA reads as TGTGCCAGCAGCGCCACTTACGGGGGTCGTGAAAAACTGTTTTTT.

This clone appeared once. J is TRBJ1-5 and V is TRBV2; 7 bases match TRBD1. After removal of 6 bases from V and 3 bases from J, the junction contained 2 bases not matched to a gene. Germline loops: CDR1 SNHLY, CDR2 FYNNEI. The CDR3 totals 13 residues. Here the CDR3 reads CASRGQPNQPQHF. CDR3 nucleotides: TGTGCCAGCAGGGGACAGCCCAATCAGCCCCAGCATTTT.

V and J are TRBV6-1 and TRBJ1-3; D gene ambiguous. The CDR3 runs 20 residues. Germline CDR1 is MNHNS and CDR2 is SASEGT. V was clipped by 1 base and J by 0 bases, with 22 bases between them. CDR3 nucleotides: TGTGCCAGCAGTGAAGTCGGGGAGGAGGGTTCCCCGCTCTCTGGAAACACCATATATTTT. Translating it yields CASSEVGEEGSPLSGNTIYF.

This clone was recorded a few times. The CDR3 sequence is CASSPGQAGELFF. The CDR3 DNA reads TGTGCCAGCTCACCAGGACAGGCCGGGGAGCTGTTTTTT. The chain carries TRBV18 and TRBJ2-2, with 7 bases identical to TRBD1. CDR1 is KGHSH, CDR2 LQKENI, per germline. The CDR3 is 13 amino acids. V shed 2 bases, J shed 6 bases, and the junction held 0 bases outside the gene matches.

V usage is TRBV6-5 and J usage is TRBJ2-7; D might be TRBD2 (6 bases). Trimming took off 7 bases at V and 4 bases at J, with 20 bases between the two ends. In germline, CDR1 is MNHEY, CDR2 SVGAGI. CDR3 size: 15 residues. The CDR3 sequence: CASTKRLDTIYEQYF. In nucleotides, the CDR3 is TGTGCCAGCACCAAGAGACTAGATACTATTTACGAGCAGTACTTC.

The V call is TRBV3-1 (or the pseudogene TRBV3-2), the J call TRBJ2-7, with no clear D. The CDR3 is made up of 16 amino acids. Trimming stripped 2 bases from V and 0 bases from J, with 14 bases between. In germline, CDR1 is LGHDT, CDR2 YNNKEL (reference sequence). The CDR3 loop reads CASSQPSRGDSYEQYV. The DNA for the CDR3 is TGTGCCAGCAGCCAACCTTCGCGCGGAGACTCCTACGAGCAGTACGTC.

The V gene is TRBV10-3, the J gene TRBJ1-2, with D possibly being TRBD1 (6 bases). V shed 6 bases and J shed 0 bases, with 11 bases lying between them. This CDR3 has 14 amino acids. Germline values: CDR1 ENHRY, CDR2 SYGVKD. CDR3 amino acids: CAIRPGAANYGYTF. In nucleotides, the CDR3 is TGTGCCATCAGGCCAGGGGCAGCTAACTATGGCTACACCTTC.